In this sample, the clone carrying this T cell receptor beta chain turned up a few times. The antigen is not known. Constant-region reverse primers amplified full-length variable regions, followed by semi-nested Nested Universal Primer A PCR. TCRdb analysed the 5' RACE reads with MiXCR anew, one entry per CDR3 protein. The data contain over 45,000 distinct CDR3 sequences, more than 25% of them singletons. Germline values: CDR1 MNHNS, CDR2 SASEGT. This CDR3 comprises 15 residues. V lost 6 bases and J lost 6; bases outside the gene matches: 13. The sorted Tregs were CD4+CD25+CD127-/low cells. Study results and limitations: Tumor Tregs overlapped most with tumor, then blood, naive CD4+ cells.

This sequence joins TRBV6-1 and TRBJ2-7; 8 positions agree with TRBD1. The sample was tumor-infiltrating Tregs sorted from the breast tumor. This receptor was identified in a female donor with breast cancer. CDR3 amino acids: CASSKANTGGTEQYF. The CDR3 DNA is TGTGCCAGCAGCAAGGCTAATACAGGGGGGACCGAGCAGTACTTC.